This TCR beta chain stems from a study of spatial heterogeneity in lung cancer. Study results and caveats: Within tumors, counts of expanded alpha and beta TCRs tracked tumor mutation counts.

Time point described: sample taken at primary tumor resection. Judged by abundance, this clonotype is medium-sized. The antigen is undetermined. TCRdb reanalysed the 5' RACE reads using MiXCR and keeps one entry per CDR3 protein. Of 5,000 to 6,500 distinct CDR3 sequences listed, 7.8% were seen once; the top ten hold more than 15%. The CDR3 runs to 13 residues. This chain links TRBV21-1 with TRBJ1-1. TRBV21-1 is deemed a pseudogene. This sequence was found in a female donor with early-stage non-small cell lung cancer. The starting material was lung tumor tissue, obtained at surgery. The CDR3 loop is CASSHGLNTEAFF. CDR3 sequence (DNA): TGTGCCAGCAGTCACGGTCTGAACACTGAAGCTTTCTTT.